Below are 30 T cell receptor beta chains sequenced from a single sample in a study of cytomegalovirus exposure and HLA in healthy donors. Primers for the PCR totalled 60 Vbeta and 13 Jbeta. Clones were sequenced by immunoSEQ multiplex PCR, and TCRdb holds only the in-frame ones, with some missing. The table shows over 20,000 clones, with approximately 79% occurring only once. Sequenced: PBMCs. The source is a male donor in good health and CMV-seronegative.

The CDR3 spells CASSLGRVATGEQYF. CDR3 coding DNA: TGTGCCAGCAGTCTAGGGAGGGTTGCGACTGGAGAGCAGTACTTC. The rearrangement uses TRBV28 and TRBJ2-7; 7 bases match TRBD2. Germline assignment: CDR1 MDHEN and CDR2 SYDVKM. The CDR3 runs to 15 residues. Trimming at V came to 5 bases and at J to 7 bases, leaving 14 bases not matched to a gene. Full variable domain (rest looked up from reference TRBV28 and TRBJ2-7): DVKVTQSSRYLVKRTGEKVFLECVQDMDHENMFWYRQDPGLGLRLIYFSYDVKMKEKGDIPEGYSVSREKKERFSLILESASTNQTSMYLCASSLGRVATGEQYFGPGTRLTVT.

The V gene is TRBV7-3, the J gene TRBJ2-3; 8 bases align to TRBD2. The V and J ends lost 5 bases and 4 bases, in that order; junction bases with no gene match: 17. From germline, CDR1 is SGHTA and CDR2 FQGTGA. CDR3 size: 18 residues. The CDR3 protein is CASSHTATGTRSADTQYF. The DNA for the CDR3 is TGTGCCAGCAGCCACACTGCGACCGGGACTAGGAGCGCAGATACGCAGTATTTT.

V is TRBV7-2 and J is TRBJ2-7; TRBD2 matches 7 bases. The germline V gene encodes CDR1 SGHTA and CDR2 FQGNSA. Trimming at V came to 1 base and at J to 4 bases, leaving 7 bases not matched to a gene. There are 15 residues in the CDR3. The CDR3 sequence: CASSLDGGGPYEQYF. CDR3 in DNA: TGTGCCAGCAGCTTAGATGGGGGAGGGCCTTACGAGCAGTACTTC.

This clone turned up a few times. V usage is TRBV20-1 and J usage is TRBJ1-1; D uncertain. CDR1 and CDR2 (germline): DFQATT, SNEGSKA (reference sequence). This CDR3 has 11 residues. V gave up 2 bases and J gave up 11 bases, with 12 bases separating them. The CDR3 coding sequence is TGCAGTGCTAGACCGTCTCCGGGGGCTTTCTTT. This sequence encodes CSARPSPGAFF.

The V gene is TRBV7-9, the J gene TRBJ2-3, with TRBD2 as a possible D gene (6 bases). Germline CDR1 is SEHNR and CDR2 is FQNEAQ (reference sequence). V lost 1 base and J 14 bases, leaving 13 bases between the germline ends. This CDR3 has 12 amino acids. CDR3 amino acids: CASSLEQGLWYF. DNA for the CDR3: TGTGCCAGCAGCTTAGAGCAGGGACTCTGGTATTTT.

The rearrangement links TRBV7-2 to TRBJ2-7; possible D gene TRBD2, 6 bases. CDR1 is SGHTA, CDR2 FQGNSA, per germline. Trimming left V 4 bases short and J 1 base short, with 8 bases between. This CDR3 comprises 13 residues. CDR3 sequence (DNA): TGTGCCAGCAGCTACGCGGGGTCCTACGAGCAGTACTTC. Translated: CASSYAGSYEQYF. Variable domain in full (rest from reference TRBV7-2 and TRBJ2-7): GAGVSQSPSNKVTEKGKDVELRCDPISGHTALYWYRQSLGQGLEFLIYFQGNSAPDKSGLPSDRFSAERTGGSVSTLTIQRTQQEDSAVYLCASSYAGSYEQYFGPGTRLTVT.

V and J are TRBV6-5 and TRBJ1-6, with a weak D call TRBD1 (5 bases). The V end was cut by 0 bases, the J end by 7 bases, with 13 bases between. CDR3 length equals 16 residues. CDR1 and CDR2 (germline): MNHEY, SVGAGI. The CDR3 sequence is CASSYSSGERNSPLHF. DNA of the CDR3: TGTGCCAGCAGTTACTCGTCGGGGGAAAGGAATTCACCCCTCCACTTT.

J is TRBJ2-1 and V is TRBV6-5; TRBD2 agrees at 9 bases. V was clipped by 5 bases and J by 10 bases; unmatched bases: 6. This CDR3 region has 13 residues. Germline loops: CDR1 MNHEY, CDR2 SVGAGI. CDR3 sequence reads: CASSQASGREQFF. The CDR3 DNA is TGTGCCAGCAGTCAGGCCAGCGGGAGGGAGCAGTTCTTC.

This chain links TRBV7-2 with TRBJ1-2; 8 bases fit TRBD1. Per germline, CDR1 SGHTA and CDR2 FQGNSA. The V gene end was trimmed by 5 bases and the J gene end by 1 base; junction bases not matched to a gene: 6. The CDR3 runs to 15 residues. Here the CDR3 DNA reads TGTGCCAGCAGCCACGACAGGGGAGGTAACTATGGCTACACCTTC. Translating it yields CASSHDRGGNYGYTF.

V is TRBV5-1 and J is TRBJ2-3, with 9 bases matching TRBD1. Trimming cost V 4 bases and J 5 bases; bases outside gene matches: 2. The germline V gene encodes CDR1 SGHRS and CDR2 YFSETQ. CDR3 size: 13 residues. CDR3 region: CASSPGQGDTQYF. DNA for the CDR3: TGCGCCAGCAGCCCGGGACAGGGAGATACGCAGTATTTT.

V and J are TRBV6-6 and TRBJ2-1, with TRBD2 identical over 9 bases. V lost 0 bases and J lost 7; bases outside the gene matches: 7. The CDR3 has 16 amino acids. Germline values: CDR1 MNHNY, CDR2 SVGAGI (reference sequence). CDR3 bases: TGTGCCAGCAGTTACTCACCGGCTAGCGGGGAGAATGAGCAGTTCTTC. Protein product: CASSYSPASGENEQFF.

The chain couples TRBV30 to TRBJ2-5; possible D gene TRBD1, 6 bases. The V end was cut by 3 bases, the J end by 3 bases, with 11 bases between. The CDR3 is 13 amino acids. Germline V gene sequence: CDR1 GTSNPN, CDR2 SVGIG (reference sequence). The CDR3 bases are TGTGCCTGGAGCCGACAGGAGAAAGAGACCCAGTACTTC. It is translated as CAWSRQEKETQYF.

This chain uses TRBV4-3 with TRBJ2-5, with D perhaps matching TRBD1 (6 bases). The CDR3 sequence is 14 residues long. Germline CDR1 reads LGHNA; CDR2 reads YSLEER. Deletions cut 1 base from V and 5 bases from J, with 11 bases between. In DNA form, the CDR3 reads TGCGCCAGCAGCCAAGGACAGGTCCGGGAGACCCAGTACTTC. It is translated as CASSQGQVRETQYF.

V and J are TRBV7-2 and TRBJ1-3; D gene uncertain. With 6 bases removed from V and 1 base from J, the gap between germline ends came to 10 bases. The CDR3 consists of 14 residues. The germline V gene has CDR1 SGHTA and CDR2 FQGNSA. Here the CDR3 DNA reads TGTGCCAGCAGTTCTATCAGGTCTGGAAACACCATATATTTT. Translating it yields CASSSIRSGNTIYF.

The chain carries TRBV7-6 and TRBJ2-3, with D possibly matching TRBD1 (6 bases). The CDR3 has 14 residues. Germline loops: CDR1 SGHVS, CDR2 FNYEAQ. Trimming took 5 bases from V and 6 from J, leaving 15 bases between them. CDR3 protein: CASSRGGGADTQYF. DNA of the CDR3: TGTGCCAGCAGCCGTGGGGGCGGCGCGGATACGCAGTATTTT.

The chain carries TRBV4-3 and TRBJ2-7; 7 nucleotides match TRBD2. The CDR3 length is 15 residues. The V gene's germline CDR1 is LGHNA and CDR2 YSLEER. The ends lost 1 base at V and 3 bases at J; junction bases unmatched: 6. The CDR3 here is CASSQGAGVVYEQYF. In nucleotides, the CDR3 is TGCGCCAGCAGCCAAGGGGCGGGAGTCGTCTACGAGCAGTACTTC.

This clone has just one count. The gene calls are TRBV5-1 and TRBJ2-5; D is perhaps TRBD1 (6 bases). Germline values: CDR1 SGHRS, CDR2 YFSETQ. V was trimmed by 6 bases and J by 2 bases, leaving 11 bases between them. There are 13 residues in the CDR3. For the CDR3, the DNA is TGCGCCAGCACCCGGGACACTCAAGAGACCCAGTACTTC. Its translation: CASTRDTQETQYF.

Only a few counts were recorded for this clone. This chain connects TRBV4-3 to TRBJ2-6; weak D call: TRBD1 (6 bases). Trimming removed 3 bases from V and 4 bases from J, with 13 bases in between. The CDR3 covers 16 residues. Germline V gene lookup returns CDR1 LGHNA and CDR2 YSLEER. Here the CDR3 reads CASSHNRESGANVLTF. The CDR3 region has the DNA TGCGCCAGCAGCCACAACAGGGAAAGCGGGGCCAACGTCCTGACTTTC.

The chain combines TRBV6-5 with TRBJ1-6, with 10 nucleotides matching TRBD1. The CDR3 has 15 residues. Trimming took 5 bases from V and 10 from J; bases not matched to a gene: 8. The germline CDR1 and CDR2 sequences are MNHEY and SVGAGI. CDR3 nucleotide sequence: TGTGCCAGCAGTCCCGCGACAGGGGGCAGGTCACCCCTCCACTTT. It codes for CASSPATGGRSPLHF.

This chain links TRBV4-3 with TRBJ1-6, with D perhaps TRBD1 (6 bases). The V gene lost 1 base and the J gene lost 7 bases, with 11 bases spanning the gap. Germline assignment: CDR1 LGHNA and CDR2 YSLEER. The CDR3 is made up of 15 amino acids. The CDR3 nucleotides read TGCGCCAGCAGCCAAGTCGTTGGGGGCAATTCACCCCTCCACTTT. Its translation: CASSQVVGGNSPLHF.

On this clone itself: The junction and the germline gene differ at one end; a read error may be behind it. The chain recombines TRBV7-9 with TRBJ2-7; D is unclear. Germline V lookup: CDR1 SEHNR, CDR2 FQNEAQ (reference sequence). This CDR3 contains 12 residues. CDR3 DNA: TGTTCCAGCAGCTCCCCCCCGGGCGAGCAGTACTTC. As protein: CSSSSPPGEQYF.

The chain uses TRBV6-4 and TRBJ2-3, with 8 nucleotides matching TRBD2. The J segment lost 3 bases and the V segment lost 2 bases, leaving 7 bases of the junction unmatched. CDR1 and CDR2 from the germline V gene are MRHNA and SNTAGT. This CDR3 region has 16 residues. As DNA, the CDR3 is TGTGCCAGCAGTGACCACAGCGGGAGAGGTACAGATACGCAGTATTTT. Encoded protein: CASSDHSGRGTDTQYF.

The rearrangement uses TRBV30 and TRBJ1-1; D perhaps matches TRBD1 (5 bases). The CDR3 contains 11 residues. The germline V gene has CDR1 GTSNPN and CDR2 SVGIG (reference sequence). Trimming took off 0 bases at V and 10 bases at J, with 9 bases between the two ends. The CDR3: CAWSVQAVAFF. The CDR3 coding sequence is TGTGCCTGGAGTGTACAGGCAGTAGCTTTCTTT.

This clone was detected only once. The chain couples TRBV14 to TRBJ2-7; 12 bases agree with TRBD2. Germline loops: CDR1 SGHDN, CDR2 FVKESK. The trim removed 0 bases at V and 1 base at J, leaving 10 bases unmatched. The CDR3 loop spans 19 amino acids. The CDR3 spells CASSQDRRLAGVGSYEQYF. CDR3 bases: TGTGCCAGCAGCCAAGATAGGCGACTAGCGGGAGTCGGGTCCTACGAGCAGTACTTC.

The chain links TRBV7-2 to TRBJ2-1, with 7 bases lining up with TRBD2. From germline, CDR1 is SGHTA and CDR2 FQGNSA. V was clipped by 8 bases and J by 8 bases; unmatched bases: 15. The CDR3 contains 15 residues. Here the CDR3 reads CASRVQAGASDEQFF. CDR3 bases: TGTGCCAGCCGCGTCCAGGCGGGAGCGAGCGATGAGCAGTTCTTC. Looking up the rest from reference TRBV7-2 and TRBJ2-1 gives the full variable domain: GAGVSQSPSNKVTEKGKDVELRCDPISGHTALYWYRQSLGQGLEFLIYFQGNSAPDKSGLPSDRFSAERTGGSVSTLTIQRTQQEDSAVYLCASRVQAGASDEQFFGPGTRLTVL.

The chain joins TRBV19 to TRBJ2-3; D may be TRBD2 (5 bases). The germline gives CDR1 LNHDA, CDR2 SQIVND (reference sequence). Trimming stripped 9 bases from V and 2 bases from J, with 15 bases between. This CDR3 is 14 amino acids long. The CDR3 here is CASPDGMITDTQYF. The CDR3 bases are TGTGCCAGCCCGGACGGGATGATCACAGATACGCAGTATTTT.

V gene TRBV9 combines with J gene TRBJ1-5; 7 bases fit TRBD1. Looked up from germline, CDR1 is SGDLS and CDR2 is YYNGEE. The CDR3 extends over 18 amino acids. V was clipped by 0 bases and J by 4 bases; unmatched bases: 13. The CDR3 DNA reads as TGTGCCAGCAGCGTAGGTAGGTTCAACAGGGGACTGAATCAGCCCCAGCATTTT. Residues: CASSVGRFNRGLNQPQHF.

The V call is TRBV10-3, the J call TRBJ2-7; 16 positions agree with TRBD2. CDR1 and CDR2 from the germline V gene are ENHRY and SYGVKD. J gave up 2 bases and V 11 bases, and 12 bases lay outside the gene matches. This CDR3 is 17 amino acids long. In nucleotides, the CDR3 is TGTGCCGCCCAACCGGGACTAGCGGGGGGGCTTCCCTACGAGCAGTACTTC. Translating gives CAAQPGLAGGLPYEQYF.

This clone appeared a single time. Here the CDR3 reads CASSSSKGTGDVNEQFF. CDR3 nucleotide sequence: TGTGCCAGCAGTTCCTCGAAGGGGACAGGGGATGTAAATGAGCAGTTCTTC. The gene calls are TRBV28 and TRBJ2-1, with 10 bases identical to TRBD1. The CDR3 has 17 amino acids. The germline CDR1 and CDR2 sequences are MDHEN and SYDVKM. After removal of 4 bases from V and 7 bases from J, the junction contained 13 bases not matched to a gene.

This chain uses TRBV7-9 with TRBJ1-2; D remains unclear. Per germline, CDR1 SEHNR and CDR2 FQNEAQ (reference sequence). The V end lost 3 bases, the J end lost 5 bases, and 7 bases lay between the germline ends. The CDR3 extends over 12 amino acids. CDR3 DNA sequence: TGTGCCAGCAGCTTGGGAGAATATGGCTACACCTTC. It yields the protein CASSLGEYGYTF.